Each of the 9 T cell receptor beta chains below was sequenced from the same sample in a study of shared clonotypes between healthy human individuals. The repertoire was sequenced with immunoSEQ multiplex PCR; TCRdb's copy has only in-frame clones and lacks some. The table includes over a million clones, more than 65% detected once. Sequenced input: memory CD4+ T cells sorted from blood. The subset is: CD45RA-negative fraction. The origin of the receptors is a man in his late teens or twenties in good health.

Of note for this clone: The sample has other DNA sequences that encode this CDR3 too. V is TRBV5-6 and J is TRBJ2-3; D tentatively fits TRBD1 or TRBD2 (5 bases each). The CDR3 extends over 12 amino acids. Germline V gives CDR1 SGHDT, CDR2 YYEEEE. The V and J ends lost 2 bases and 6 bases respectively, with 7 bases between them. CDR3 DNA: TGTGCCAGCAGCTTAGAGGGGGATACGCAGTATTTT. Translated, it gives CASSLEGDTQYF.

The genes are TRBV9 and TRBJ2-3; D is perhaps TRBD1 or TRBD2 (5 bases each). The length of the CDR3 is 16 residues. V was clipped by 4 bases and J by 3 bases, with 18 bases between them. The germline CDR1 and CDR2 sequences are SGDLS and YYNGEE. CDR3 protein: CASSSRGTSETDTQYF. Written as DNA, the CDR3 is TGTGCCAGCAGCTCCCGAGGGACCTCCGAGACAGATACGCAGTATTTT.

This sequence joins TRBV5-1 and TRBJ2-6; D ambiguous. CDR1 is SGHRS, CDR2 YFSETQ, per germline. The CDR3 length is 17 residues. The V end was cut by 3 bases, the J end by 0 bases, with 13 bases between. The CDR3 nucleotides read TGCGCCAGCAGCTCGATGGGCCCCTCCTCTGGGGCCAACGTCCTGACTTTC. Its translation: CASSSMGPSSGANVLTF.

The chain recombines TRBV30 with TRBJ1-2, with 8 bases aligning to TRBD1. J lost 4 bases, V lost 5 bases, and 3 bases had no gene match. The CDR3 sequence is 12 residues long. Germline V gene data show CDR1 as GTSNPN and CDR2 as SVGIG (reference sequence). The CDR3 nucleotides are TGTGCCTGGGAACAGGGGGGCTATGGCTACACCTTC. Translating gives CAWEQGGYGYTF.

CDR3 region: CASSEFSGQGSEQFF. CDR3 nucleotides: TGTGCCAGCAGTGAATTTAGTGGACAGGGGTCGGAGCAGTTCTTC. The chain recombines TRBV25-1 with TRBJ2-1; 9 bases fit TRBD1. V dropped 1 base and J dropped 10; count of bases not matched to a gene: 8. CDR1 MGHDK and CDR2 SYGVNS come from the germline V gene. The CDR3 is made up of 15 amino acids.

The chain has TRBV5-1 and TRBJ1-2; 7 nucleotides align to TRBD1. Germline V gene sequence: CDR1 SGHRS, CDR2 YFSETQ. V lost 2 bases, J lost 12 bases, and 13 bases stayed unmatched. CDR3 length: 14 residues. The CDR3 spells CASSLGGLVAENTF. CDR3 coding DNA: TGCGCCAGCAGCTTAGGGGGCCTGGTTGCCGAAAACACCTTC.

The chain joins TRBV5-1 to TRBJ2-5; 8 bases match TRBD2. Germline V gene lookup returns CDR1 SGHRS and CDR2 YFSETQ. Unmatched junction bases numbered 6, after V lost 4 bases and J lost 4 bases. The CDR3 length is 14 residues. The CDR3 bases are TGCGCCAGCAGCGCGGGGACTAGTGGAGAGACCCAGTACTTC. The encoded protein is CASSAGTSGETQYF.

The V call is TRBV7-2, the J call TRBJ2-5, with 8 nucleotides matching TRBD2. V gave up 5 bases and J gave up 5 bases; unmatched junction bases: 7. Germline V CDR1 and CDR2: SGHTA, FQGNSA. This CDR3 has 14 amino acids. The CDR3 DNA follows: TGTGCCAGCAGCCCGGGACTAGATAGGGAGACCCAGTACTTC. Amino acid sequence: CASSPGLDRETQYF.

Points on this clone: With a much larger clone just one base away, this may be a read error. CDR3: CASSRDIQETQYF. In DNA form, the CDR3 reads TGTGCCAGCAGTAGAGACATCCAAGAGACCCAGTACTTC. The chain has TRBV25-1 and TRBJ2-5; D not resolved. V shed 5 bases and J shed 1 base, with 8 bases lying between them. Germline V gene data show CDR1 as MGHDK and CDR2 as SYGVNS. The CDR3 contains 13 residues.